The following is a T cell receptor beta chain sequence with its context. Antigen: not known. The sample originates from a study of identical twins. General study results and limits: Less excess twin sharing appeared in beta out-of-frame sequences. The study found excess low generation probability among twin-shared out-of-frame alpha sequences.

Per the germline V gene, CDR1 is DFQATT and CDR2 is SNEGSKA (reference sequence). The CDR3 length is 16 residues. V shed 4 bases, J shed 3 bases, and the junction held 9 bases outside the gene matches. cDNA carried unique molecular identifiers, and a universal primer site was added by template switching. MiXCR, run by TCRdb on the 5' RACE reads, gives a single entry per CDR3 protein. Here the sample spans 1.5 million to 2 million distinct CDR3 sequences, under 35% being singletons. The sequence was obtained from a newborn girl in good health. The sequenced sample was cord blood. This chain joins TRBV20-1 and TRBJ2-2; 9 bases fit TRBD2. The CDR3 reads CSAKAGGPKYTGELFF. As DNA, the CDR3 is TGCAGTGCTAAGGCGGGAGGGCCCAAGTACACCGGGGAGCTGTTTTTT.